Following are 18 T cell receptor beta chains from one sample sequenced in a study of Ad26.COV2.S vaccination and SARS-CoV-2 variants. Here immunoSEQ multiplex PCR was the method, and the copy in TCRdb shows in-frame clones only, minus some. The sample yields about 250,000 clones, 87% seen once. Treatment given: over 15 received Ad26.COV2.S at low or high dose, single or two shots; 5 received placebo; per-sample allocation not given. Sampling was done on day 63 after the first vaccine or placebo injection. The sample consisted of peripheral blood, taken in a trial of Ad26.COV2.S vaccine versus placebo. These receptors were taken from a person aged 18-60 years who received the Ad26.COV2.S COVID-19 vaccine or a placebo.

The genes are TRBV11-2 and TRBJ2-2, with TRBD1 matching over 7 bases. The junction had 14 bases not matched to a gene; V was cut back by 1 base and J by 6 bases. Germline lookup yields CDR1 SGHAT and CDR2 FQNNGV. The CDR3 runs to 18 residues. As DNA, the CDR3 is TGTGCCAGCAGCTTAGGGGCTAACAGGGGAGTTGACGCCGGGGAGCTGTTTTTT. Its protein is CASSLGANRGVDAGELFF.

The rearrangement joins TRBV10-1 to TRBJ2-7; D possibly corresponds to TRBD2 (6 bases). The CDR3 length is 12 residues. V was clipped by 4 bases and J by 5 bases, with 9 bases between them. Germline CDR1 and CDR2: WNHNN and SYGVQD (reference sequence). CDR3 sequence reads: CASSVTSHEQYV. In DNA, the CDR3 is TGCGCCAGCAGTGTGACTAGTCACGAGCAGTACGTC.

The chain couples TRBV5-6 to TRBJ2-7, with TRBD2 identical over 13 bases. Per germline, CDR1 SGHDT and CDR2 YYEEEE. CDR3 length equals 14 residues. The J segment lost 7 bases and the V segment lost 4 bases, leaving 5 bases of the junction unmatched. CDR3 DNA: TGTGCCAGCAGCGGGACTAGCGGGGTTGGGGAGCAGTACGTC. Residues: CASSGTSGVGEQYV.

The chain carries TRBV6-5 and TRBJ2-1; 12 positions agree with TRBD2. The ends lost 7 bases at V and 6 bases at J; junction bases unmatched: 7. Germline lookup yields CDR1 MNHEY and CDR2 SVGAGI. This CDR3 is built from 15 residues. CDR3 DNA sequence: TGTGCCAGCACAATTGGACTAGCGGGATCCAATGAGCAGTTCTTC. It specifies CASTIGLAGSNEQFF.

CDR3 residues: CASSYTGFEGYTF. CDR3 coding DNA: TGTGCCAGCAGTTACACGGGTTTCGAAGGCTACACCTTC. The genes are TRBV6-2 or TRBV6-3 and TRBJ1-2; D not certain. V lost 2 bases and J 8 bases, leaving 12 bases between the germline ends. The CDR3 spans 13 residues. Germline loops: CDR1 MNHEY, CDR2 SVGEGT.

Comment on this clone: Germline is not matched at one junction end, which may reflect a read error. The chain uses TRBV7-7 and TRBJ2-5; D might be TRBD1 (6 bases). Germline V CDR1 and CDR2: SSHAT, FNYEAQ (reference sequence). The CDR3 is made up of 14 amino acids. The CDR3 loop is CASSRDTLGETQYF. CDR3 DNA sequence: TGTGCTAGCAGCCGGGACACGCTGGGGGAGACCCAGTACTTC.

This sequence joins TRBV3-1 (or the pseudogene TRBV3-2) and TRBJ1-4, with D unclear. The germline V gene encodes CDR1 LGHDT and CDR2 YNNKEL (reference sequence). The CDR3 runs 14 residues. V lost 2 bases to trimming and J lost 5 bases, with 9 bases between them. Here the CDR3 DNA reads TGTGCCAGCAGCCAACGGGAGAGAAATGAAAAACTGTTTTTT. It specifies CASSQRERNEKLFF.

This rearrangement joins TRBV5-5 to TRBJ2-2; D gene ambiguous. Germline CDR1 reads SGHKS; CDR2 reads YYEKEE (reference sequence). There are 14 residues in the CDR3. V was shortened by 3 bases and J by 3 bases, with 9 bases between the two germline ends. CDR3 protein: CASSSSGYTGELFF. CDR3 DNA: TGTGCCAGCAGCTCTTCAGGATACACCGGGGAGCTGTTTTTT.

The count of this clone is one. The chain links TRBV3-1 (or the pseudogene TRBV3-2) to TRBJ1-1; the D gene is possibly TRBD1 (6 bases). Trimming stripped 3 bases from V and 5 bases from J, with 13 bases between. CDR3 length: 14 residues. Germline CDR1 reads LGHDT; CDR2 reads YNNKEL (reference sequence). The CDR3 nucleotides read TGTGCCAGCAGCCAGGCCCTAGGGGGGACTGAAGCTTTCTTT. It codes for CASSQALGGTEAFF.

In DNA form, the CDR3 reads TGCGCCAGCAGCTTGGCGGTCACCTCCTATAATTCACCCCTCCACTTT. It is translated as CASSLAVTSYNSPLHF. The V and J genes are TRBV5-1 and TRBJ1-6; D gene ambiguous. The CDR3 runs 16 residues. CDR1 and CDR2 from the germline V gene are SGHRS and YFSETQ. V dropped 0 bases and J dropped 0 bases, with 7 bases sitting between them.

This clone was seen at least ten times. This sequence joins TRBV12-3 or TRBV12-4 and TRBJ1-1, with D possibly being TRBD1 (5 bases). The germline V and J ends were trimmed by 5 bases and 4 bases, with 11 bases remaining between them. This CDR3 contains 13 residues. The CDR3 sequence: CASSIGTATEAFF. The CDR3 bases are TGTGCCAGCAGTATTGGGACGGCCACTGAAGCTTTCTTT.

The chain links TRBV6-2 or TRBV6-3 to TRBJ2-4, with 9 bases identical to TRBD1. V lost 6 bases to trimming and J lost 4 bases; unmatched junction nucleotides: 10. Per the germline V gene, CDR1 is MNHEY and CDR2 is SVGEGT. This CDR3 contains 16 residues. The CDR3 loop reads CASSPTRTGEKNIQYF. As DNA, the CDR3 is TGTGCCAGCAGCCCTACCCGGACAGGGGAAAAAAACATTCAGTACTTC.

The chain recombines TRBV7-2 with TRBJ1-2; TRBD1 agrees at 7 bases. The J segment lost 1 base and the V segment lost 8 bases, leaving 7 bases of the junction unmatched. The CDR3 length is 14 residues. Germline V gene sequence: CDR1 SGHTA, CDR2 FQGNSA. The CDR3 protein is CASGGQGVNYGYTF. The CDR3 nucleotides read TGTGCCAGCGGCGGGCAGGGGGTTAACTATGGCTACACCTTC.

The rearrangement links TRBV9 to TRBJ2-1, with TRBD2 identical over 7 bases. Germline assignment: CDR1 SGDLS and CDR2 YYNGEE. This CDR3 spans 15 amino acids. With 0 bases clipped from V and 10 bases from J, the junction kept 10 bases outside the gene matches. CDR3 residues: CASSVGEGPLSEQFF. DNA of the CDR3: TGTGCCAGCAGCGTAGGGGAGGGGCCTCTCTCCGAGCAGTTCTTC.

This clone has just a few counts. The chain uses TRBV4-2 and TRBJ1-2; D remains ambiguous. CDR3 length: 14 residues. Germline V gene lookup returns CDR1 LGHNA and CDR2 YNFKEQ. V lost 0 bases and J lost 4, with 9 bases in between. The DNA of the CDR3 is TGTGCCAGCAGCCAAGAACGCCAGTCCTATGGCTACACCTTC. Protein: CASSQERQSYGYTF.

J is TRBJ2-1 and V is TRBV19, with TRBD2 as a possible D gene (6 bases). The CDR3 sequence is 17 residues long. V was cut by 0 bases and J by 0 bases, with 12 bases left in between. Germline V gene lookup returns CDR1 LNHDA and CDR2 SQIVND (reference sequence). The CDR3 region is CASSIERLVRSYNEQFF. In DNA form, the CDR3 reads TGTGCCAGTAGTATAGAAAGACTAGTCCGCTCCTACAATGAGCAGTTCTTC.

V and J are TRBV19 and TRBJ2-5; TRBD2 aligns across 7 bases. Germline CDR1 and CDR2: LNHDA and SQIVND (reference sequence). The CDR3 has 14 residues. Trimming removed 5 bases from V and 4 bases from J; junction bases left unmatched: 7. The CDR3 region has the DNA TGTGCCAGTAGTGTCGTGGCTAGCGGAGAGACCCAGTACTTC. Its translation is CASSVVASGETQYF.

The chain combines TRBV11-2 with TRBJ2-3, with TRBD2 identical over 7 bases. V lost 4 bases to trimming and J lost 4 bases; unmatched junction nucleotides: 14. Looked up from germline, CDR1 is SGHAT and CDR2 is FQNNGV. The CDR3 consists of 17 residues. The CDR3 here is CASSSIGLVPIPDTQYF. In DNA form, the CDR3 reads TGTGCCAGCAGCTCAATAGGACTAGTCCCCATCCCAGATACGCAGTATTTT.